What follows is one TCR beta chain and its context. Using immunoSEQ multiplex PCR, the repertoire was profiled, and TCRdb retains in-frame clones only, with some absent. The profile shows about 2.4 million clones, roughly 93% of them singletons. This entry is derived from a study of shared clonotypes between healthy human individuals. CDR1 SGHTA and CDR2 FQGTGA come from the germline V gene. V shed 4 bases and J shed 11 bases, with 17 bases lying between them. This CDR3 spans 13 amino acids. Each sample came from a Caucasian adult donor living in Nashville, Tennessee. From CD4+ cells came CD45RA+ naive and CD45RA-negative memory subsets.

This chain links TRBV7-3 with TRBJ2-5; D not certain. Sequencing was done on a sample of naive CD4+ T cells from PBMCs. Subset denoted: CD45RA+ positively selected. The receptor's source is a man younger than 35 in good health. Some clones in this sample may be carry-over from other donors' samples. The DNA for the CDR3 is TGTGCCAGCAGCTCAAGGGTGTCGGCTAGGCAGTACTTC. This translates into CASSSRVSARQYF.